Listed below are T cell receptor beta chains from one sample, sequenced in a study of ipilimumab plus nivolumab after autologous stem cell transplantation. Assay: immunoSEQ multiplex PCR; the TCRdb copy retains only in-frame clones and omits some. Of about 43,000 clones detected, roughly 84% appear once; the ten largest clones hold approximately 0.82%. This material consisted of PBMCs, taken in a trial of ipilimumab plus nivolumab as post-transplant consolidation. These receptor sequences come from a male donor with multiple myeloma. CDR3s include the opening cysteine and the closing phenylalanine or tryptophan. The D gene is left open where the match is weak. Part of the rows lack a size; the others show once, few, many or a class for expanded clones.

.	TRBV27	.	TRBJ2-5	CASSLWTSGETQYF	TGTGCCAGCAGTTTATGGACGAGCGGGGAGACCCAGTACTTC
.	TRBV2	.	TRBJ1-4	CASSEEEGGGEKLFF	TGTGCCAGCAGTGAAGAGGAGGGCGGGGGTGAAAAACTGTTTTTT
.	TRBV4-2	.	TRBJ2-7	CASSQDNFYSYEQYF	TGTGCCAGCAGCCAAGACAATTTTTACTCCTACGAGCAGTACTTC
.	TRBV11-2	.	TRBJ1-2	CASSPDPGTYGYTF	TGTGCCAGCAGCCCGGACCCGGGGACCTATGGCTACACCTTC
.	TRBV7-2	.	TRBJ2-7	CASSLAWVPRYTGTQTYYEQYF	TGTGCCAGCAGCTTAGCCTGGGTACCGAGATACACCGGGACTCAGACCTACTACGAGCAGTACTTC
.	TRBV11-2	.	TRBJ2-1	CASSLEGGAYNEQFF	TGTGCCAGCAGCTTAGAGGGGGGAGCCTACAATGAGCAGTTCTTC
once	TRBV4-1	.	TRBJ2-7	CASSQDLSSRDRSYEQYF	TGCGCCAGCAGCCAAGATCTTTCAAGCCGGGATCGTTCCTACGAGCAGTACTTC
once	TRBV7-2	TRBD1	TRBJ1-2	CASTPQGGNYGYTF	TGTGCCAGCACACCACAGGGGGGCAACTATGGCTACACCTTC
.	TRBV13	.	TRBJ2-3	CASSLRTDTQYF	TGTGCCAGCAGCTTGCGCACAGATACGCAGTATTTT
.	TRBV6-5	.	TRBJ2-6	CASRPDSSGANVLTF	TGTGCCAGCAGACCCGACAGCTCTGGGGCCAACGTCCTGACTTTC
.	TRBV5-1	.	TRBJ1-6	CASSLGDGGINSPLHF	TGCGCCAGCAGCTTGGGTGACGGGGGTATTAATTCACCCCTCCACTTT
.	TRBV5-1	.	TRBJ2-4	CASSYGNLAKNIQYF	TGCGCCAGCAGCTACGGGAATTTAGCCAAAAACATTCAGTACTTC
.	TRBV2	.	TRBJ2-6	CASSEAAGMTGGTGANVLTF	TGTGCCAGCAGTGAAGCGGCTGGTATGACGGGGGGCACTGGGGCCAACGTCCTGACTTTC
.	TRBV4-2	.	TRBJ2-7	CASSRTTGGPDRYEQYF	TGTGCCAGCAGCCGCACAACCGGGGGGCCGGACCGCTACGAGCAGTACTTC
.	TRBV4-3	TRBD1	TRBJ1-1	CASSQGVPGQGITCAFF	TGCGCCAGCAGCCAAGGAGTACCGGGACAGGGAATTACGTGTGCTTTCTTT
.	TRBV5-1	.	TRBJ1-2	CASSLGGRANYGYTF	TGCGCCAGCAGCTTGGGAGGGAGAGCTAACTATGGCTACACCTTC